This T cell receptor beta chain was observed in a study of blood T cell repertoires in COVID-19. Germline CDR1 reads LNHDA; CDR2 reads SQIVND (reference sequence). This CDR3 region has 13 residues. Deletions cut 5 bases from V and 3 bases from J, with 10 bases between. The protocol was immunoSEQ multiplex PCR, while the TCRdb copy is restricted to in-frame clones and leaves out a portion. The sample holds some 320,000 clones, approximately 89% seen once. The gene calls are TRBV19 and TRBJ1-2; D call uncertain. This sequence originates from a woman aged 45-60 years who had recovered from COVID-19. Sequenced sample: peripheral blood. The CDR3 DNA follows: TGTGCCAGTAGTTTTAGCGTTGACTATGGCTACACCTTC. Translated: CASSFSVDYGYTF.